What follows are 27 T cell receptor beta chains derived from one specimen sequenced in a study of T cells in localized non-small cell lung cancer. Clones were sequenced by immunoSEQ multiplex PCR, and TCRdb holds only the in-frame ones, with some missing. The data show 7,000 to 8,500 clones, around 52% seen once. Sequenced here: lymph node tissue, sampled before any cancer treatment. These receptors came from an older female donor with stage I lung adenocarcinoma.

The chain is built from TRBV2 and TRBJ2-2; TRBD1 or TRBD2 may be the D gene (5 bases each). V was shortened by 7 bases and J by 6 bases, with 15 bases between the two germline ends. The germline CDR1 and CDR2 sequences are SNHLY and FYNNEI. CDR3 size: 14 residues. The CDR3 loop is CASNPQGDAGELFF. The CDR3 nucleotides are TGTGCCAGCAACCCCCAGGGAGACGCCGGGGAGCTGTTTTTT.

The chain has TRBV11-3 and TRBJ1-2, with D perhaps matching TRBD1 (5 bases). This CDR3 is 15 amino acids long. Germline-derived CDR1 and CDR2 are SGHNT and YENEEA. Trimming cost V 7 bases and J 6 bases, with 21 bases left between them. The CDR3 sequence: CASNLGPAGFDGYTF. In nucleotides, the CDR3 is TGTGCCAGCAACTTGGGCCCAGCAGGGTTTGATGGCTACACCTTC.

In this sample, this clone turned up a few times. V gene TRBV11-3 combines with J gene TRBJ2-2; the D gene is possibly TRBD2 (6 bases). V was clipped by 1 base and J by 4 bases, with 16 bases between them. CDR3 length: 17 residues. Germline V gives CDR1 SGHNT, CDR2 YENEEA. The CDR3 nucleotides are TGTGCCAGCAGCTTAGGGGCCGGGAGCCGGCGCACCGGGGAGCTGTTTTTT. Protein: CASSLGAGSRRTGELFF.

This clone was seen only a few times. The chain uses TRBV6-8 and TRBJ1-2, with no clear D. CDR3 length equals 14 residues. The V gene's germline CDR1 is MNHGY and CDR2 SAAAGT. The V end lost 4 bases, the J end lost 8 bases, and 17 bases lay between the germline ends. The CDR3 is CASSSRGLDGGYTF. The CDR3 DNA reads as TGTGCCAGCAGTTCCAGAGGCCTGGACGGGGGCTACACCTTC.

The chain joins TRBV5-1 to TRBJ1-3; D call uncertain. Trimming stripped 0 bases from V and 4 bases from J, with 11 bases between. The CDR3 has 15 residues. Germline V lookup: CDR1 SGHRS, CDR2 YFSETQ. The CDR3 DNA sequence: TGCGCCAGCAGCTTGGGAGGTCAGACCGGAAACACCATATATTTT. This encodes CASSLGGQTGNTIYF.

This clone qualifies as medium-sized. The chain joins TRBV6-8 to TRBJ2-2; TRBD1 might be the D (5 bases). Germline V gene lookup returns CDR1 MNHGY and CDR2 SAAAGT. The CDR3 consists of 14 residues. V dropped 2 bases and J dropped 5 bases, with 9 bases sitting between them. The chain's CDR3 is CASSYGAGTGELFF. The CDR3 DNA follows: TGTGCCAGCAGTTACGGGGCAGGAACCGGGGAGCTGTTTTTT.

DNA for the CDR3: TGTGCCAGCAGTTCCTCCGCGGGGCAAGAGACCCAGTACTTC. This encodes CASSSSAGQETQYF. J is TRBJ2-5 and V is TRBV6-8, with D possibly matching TRBD2 (6 bases). This CDR3 contains 14 residues. Looked up from germline, CDR1 is MNHGY and CDR2 is SAAAGT. V was trimmed by 4 bases and J by 2 bases, leaving 11 bases between them.

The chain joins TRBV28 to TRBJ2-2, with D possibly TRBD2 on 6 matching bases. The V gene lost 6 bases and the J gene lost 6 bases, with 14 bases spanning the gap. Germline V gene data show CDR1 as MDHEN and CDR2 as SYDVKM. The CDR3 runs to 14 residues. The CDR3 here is CASSRVREAGELFF. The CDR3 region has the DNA TGTGCCAGCAGCCGAGTAAGGGAGGCCGGGGAGCTGTTTTTT.

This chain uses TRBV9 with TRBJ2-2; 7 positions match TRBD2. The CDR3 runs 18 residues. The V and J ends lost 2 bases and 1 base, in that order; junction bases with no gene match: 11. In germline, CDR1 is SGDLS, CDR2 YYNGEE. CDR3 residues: CASSVPSGGEMNTGELFF. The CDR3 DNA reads TGTGCCAGCAGCGTCCCTAGCGGAGGAGAAATGAACACCGGGGAGCTGTTTTTT.

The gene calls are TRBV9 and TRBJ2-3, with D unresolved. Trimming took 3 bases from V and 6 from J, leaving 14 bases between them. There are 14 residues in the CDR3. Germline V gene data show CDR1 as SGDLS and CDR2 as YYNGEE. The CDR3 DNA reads TGTGCCAGCAGCGGAGCATGGGAATTGGATACGCAGTATTTT. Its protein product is CASSGAWELDTQYF.

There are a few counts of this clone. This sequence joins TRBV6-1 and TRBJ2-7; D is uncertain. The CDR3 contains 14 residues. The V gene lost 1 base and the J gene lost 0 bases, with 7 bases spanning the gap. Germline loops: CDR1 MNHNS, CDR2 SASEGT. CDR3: CASSEGPYSYEQYF. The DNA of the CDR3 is TGTGCCAGCAGTGAAGGGCCTTACTCCTACGAGCAGTACTTC.

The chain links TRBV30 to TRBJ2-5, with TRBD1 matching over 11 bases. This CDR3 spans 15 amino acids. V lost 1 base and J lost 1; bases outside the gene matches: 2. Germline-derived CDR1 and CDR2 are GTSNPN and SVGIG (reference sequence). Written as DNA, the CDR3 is TGTGCCTGGAGTGCCGGGACAGGGGGCCAAGAGACCCAGTACTTC. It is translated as CAWSAGTGGQETQYF.

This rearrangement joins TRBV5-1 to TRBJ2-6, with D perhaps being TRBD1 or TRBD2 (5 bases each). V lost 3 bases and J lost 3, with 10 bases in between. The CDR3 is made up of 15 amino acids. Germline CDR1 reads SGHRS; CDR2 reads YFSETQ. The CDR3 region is CASSSGPGGANVLTF. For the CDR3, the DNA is TGCGCCAGCAGCTCGGGACCGGGTGGGGCCAACGTCCTGACTTTC.

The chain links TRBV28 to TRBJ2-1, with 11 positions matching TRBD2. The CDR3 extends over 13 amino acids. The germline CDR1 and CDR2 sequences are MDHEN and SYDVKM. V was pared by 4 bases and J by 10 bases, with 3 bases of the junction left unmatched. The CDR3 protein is CASSSLAGDEQFF. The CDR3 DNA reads TGTGCCAGCAGTTCACTAGCGGGAGACGAGCAGTTCTTC.

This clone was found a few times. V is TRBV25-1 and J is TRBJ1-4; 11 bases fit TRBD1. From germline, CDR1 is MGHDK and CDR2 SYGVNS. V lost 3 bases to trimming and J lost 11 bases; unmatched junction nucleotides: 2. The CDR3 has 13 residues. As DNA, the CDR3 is TGTGCCAGCAGTGACGGGGACAGGGGGAAACTGTTTTTT. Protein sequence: CASSDGDRGKLFF.

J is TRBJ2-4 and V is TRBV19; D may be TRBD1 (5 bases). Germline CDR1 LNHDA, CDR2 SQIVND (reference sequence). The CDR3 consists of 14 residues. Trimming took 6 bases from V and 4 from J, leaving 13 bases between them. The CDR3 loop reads CASSPSGLKNIQYF. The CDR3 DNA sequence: TGTGCCAGTAGCCCGTCAGGGCTTAAAAACATTCAGTACTTC.

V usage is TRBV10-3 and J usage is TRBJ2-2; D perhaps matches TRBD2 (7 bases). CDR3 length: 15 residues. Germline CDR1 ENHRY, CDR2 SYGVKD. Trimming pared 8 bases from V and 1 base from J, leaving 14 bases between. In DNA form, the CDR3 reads TGTGCCATCCAGCGGGGACACCTGAACACCGGGGAGCTGTTTTTT. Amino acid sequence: CAIQRGHLNTGELFF.

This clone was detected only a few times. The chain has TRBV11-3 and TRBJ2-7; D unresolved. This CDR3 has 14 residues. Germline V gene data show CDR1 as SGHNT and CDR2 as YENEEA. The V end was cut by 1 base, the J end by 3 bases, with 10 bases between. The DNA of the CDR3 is TGTGCCAGCAGCTTAGGGTTGGATAGCTACGAGCAGTACTTC. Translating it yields CASSLGLDSYEQYF.

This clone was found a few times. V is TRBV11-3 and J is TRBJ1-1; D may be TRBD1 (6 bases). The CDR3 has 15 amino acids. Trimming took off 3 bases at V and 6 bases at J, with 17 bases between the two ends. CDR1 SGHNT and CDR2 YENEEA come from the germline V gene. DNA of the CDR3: TGTGCCAGCAGCTTGAGCCCTGGAGGGGGTCCTGAAGCTTTCTTT. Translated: CASSLSPGGGPEAFF.

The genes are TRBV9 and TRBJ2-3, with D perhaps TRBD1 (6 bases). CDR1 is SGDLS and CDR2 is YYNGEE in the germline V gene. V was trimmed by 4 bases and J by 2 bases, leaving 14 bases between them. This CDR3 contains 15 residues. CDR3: CASSPRRGSTDTQYF. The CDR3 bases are TGTGCCAGCAGCCCGAGAAGGGGGTCCACAGATACGCAGTATTTT.

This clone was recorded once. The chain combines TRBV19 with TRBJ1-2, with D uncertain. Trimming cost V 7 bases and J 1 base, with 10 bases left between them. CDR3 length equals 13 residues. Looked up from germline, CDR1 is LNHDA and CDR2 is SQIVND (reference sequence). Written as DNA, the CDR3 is TGTGCCAGTAATTCCGGTATTAACTATGGCTACACCTTC. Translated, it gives CASNSGINYGYTF.

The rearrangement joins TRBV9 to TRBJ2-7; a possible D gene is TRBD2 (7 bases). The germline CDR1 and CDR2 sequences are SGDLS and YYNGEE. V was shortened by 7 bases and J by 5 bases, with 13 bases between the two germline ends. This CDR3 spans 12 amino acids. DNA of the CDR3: TGTGCCAGCGGCGGGGAGGGGGACGAGCAGTACTTC. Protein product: CASGGEGDEQYF.

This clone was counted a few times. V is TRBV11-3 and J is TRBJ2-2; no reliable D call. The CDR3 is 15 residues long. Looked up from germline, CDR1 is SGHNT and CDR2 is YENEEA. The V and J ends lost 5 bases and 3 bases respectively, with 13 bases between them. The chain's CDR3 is CASSPTTVYTGELFF. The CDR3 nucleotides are TGTGCCAGCAGCCCCACGACGGTTTACACCGGGGAGCTGTTTTTT.

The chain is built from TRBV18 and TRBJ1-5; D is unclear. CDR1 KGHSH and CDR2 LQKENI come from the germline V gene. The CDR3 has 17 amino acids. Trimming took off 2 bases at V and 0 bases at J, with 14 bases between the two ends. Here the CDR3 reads CASSPETGYYSNQPQHF. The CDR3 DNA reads TGTGCCAGCTCACCAGAGACGGGATATTATAGCAATCAGCCCCAGCATTTT.

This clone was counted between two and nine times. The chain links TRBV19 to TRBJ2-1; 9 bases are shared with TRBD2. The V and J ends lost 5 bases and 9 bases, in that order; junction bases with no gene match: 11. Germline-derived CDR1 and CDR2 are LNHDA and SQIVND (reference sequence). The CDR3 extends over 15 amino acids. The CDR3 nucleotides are TGTGCCAGTAGTCCTACTAGCGGGCCTTCAGGTGAGCAGTTCTTC. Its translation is CASSPTSGPSGEQFF.

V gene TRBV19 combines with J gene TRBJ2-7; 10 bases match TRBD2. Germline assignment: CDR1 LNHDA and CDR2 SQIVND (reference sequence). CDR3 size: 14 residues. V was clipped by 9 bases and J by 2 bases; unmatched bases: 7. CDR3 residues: CASSTSGPAYEQYF. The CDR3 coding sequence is TGTGCCAGCTCGACTAGCGGGCCCGCCTACGAGCAGTACTTC.

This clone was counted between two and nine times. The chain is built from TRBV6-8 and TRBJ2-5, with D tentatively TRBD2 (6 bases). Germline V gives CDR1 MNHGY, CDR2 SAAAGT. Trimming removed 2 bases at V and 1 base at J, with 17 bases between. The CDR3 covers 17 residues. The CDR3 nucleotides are TGTGCCAGCAGTTACGTTCAGGGAGGACCGGGCCAAGAGACCCAGTACTTC. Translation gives CASSYVQGGPGQETQYF.